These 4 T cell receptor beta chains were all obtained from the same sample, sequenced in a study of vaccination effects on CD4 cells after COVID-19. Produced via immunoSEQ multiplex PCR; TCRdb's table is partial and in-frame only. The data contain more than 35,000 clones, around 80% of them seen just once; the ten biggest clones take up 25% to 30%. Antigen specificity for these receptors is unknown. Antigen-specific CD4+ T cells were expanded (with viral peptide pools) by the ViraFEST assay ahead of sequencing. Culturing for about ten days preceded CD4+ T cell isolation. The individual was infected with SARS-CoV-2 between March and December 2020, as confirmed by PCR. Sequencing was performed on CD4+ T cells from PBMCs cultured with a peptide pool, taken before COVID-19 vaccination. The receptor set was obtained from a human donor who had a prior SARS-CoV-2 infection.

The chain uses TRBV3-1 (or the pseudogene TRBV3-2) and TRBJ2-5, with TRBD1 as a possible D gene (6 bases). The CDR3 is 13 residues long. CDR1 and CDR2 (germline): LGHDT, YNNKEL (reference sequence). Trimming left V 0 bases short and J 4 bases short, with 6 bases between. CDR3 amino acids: CASSQDRGETQYF. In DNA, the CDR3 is TGTGCCAGCAGCCAAGACAGGGGAGAGACCCAGTACTTC.

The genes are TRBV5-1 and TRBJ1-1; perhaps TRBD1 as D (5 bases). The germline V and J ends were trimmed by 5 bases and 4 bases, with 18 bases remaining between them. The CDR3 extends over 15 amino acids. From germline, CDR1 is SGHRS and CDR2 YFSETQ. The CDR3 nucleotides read TGCGCCAGCAGTAGGGCAGGGTTGGGGAGCACTGAAGCTTTCTTT. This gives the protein CASSRAGLGSTEAFF.

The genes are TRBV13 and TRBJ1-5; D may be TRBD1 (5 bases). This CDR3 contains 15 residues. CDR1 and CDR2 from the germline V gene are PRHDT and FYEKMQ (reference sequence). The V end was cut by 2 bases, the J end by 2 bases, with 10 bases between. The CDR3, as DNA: TGTGCCAGCAGCTTACGGGGGAAGGGCAATCAGCCCCAGCATTTT. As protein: CASSLRGKGNQPQHF.

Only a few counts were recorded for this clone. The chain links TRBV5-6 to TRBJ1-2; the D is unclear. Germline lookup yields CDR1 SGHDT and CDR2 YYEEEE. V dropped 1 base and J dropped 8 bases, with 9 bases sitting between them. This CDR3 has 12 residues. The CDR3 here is CASSLRSRGYTF. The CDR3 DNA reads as TGTGCCAGCAGCTTGCGGAGTCGCGGCTACACCTTC.